The T cell receptor beta chain under discussion was sequenced for a study of blood T cell repertoires in COVID-19 (dated by TCRdb to the early 2020s). Regarding the research as a whole: Samples covering the acute and convalescent phases of COVID-19 were provided by collaborators in the United States, Italy and Spain. The material from the prospective study consisted of cDNA or gDNA derived from T cells, B-cell-depleted T cells, or PBMCs. Subjects who had been exposed to COVID-19, were actively infected with it, or had recovered from it provided the deeply sampled blood TCRbeta repertoires that made up the dataset. The repertoires were released in a freely available public database intended as a resource for research on the immune response to SARS-CoV-2. The samples were drawn from two sources: the first 160 participants of the ongoing ImmuneRACE study, and 1,200 or so subjects contributed by 6 global collaborators. Sample metadata almost always included a de-identified subject ID, COVID-19 status, age in years and sex. Where available, HLA class I and class II types were obtained from metadata supplied by the sample provider rather than from assay-based typing. On the study overall, not on this receptor specifically: The quantity of clinical and demographic metadata differed by source and by participant and was supplied without curation.

The immunoSEQ Assay, a bias-controlled multiplex PCR, was used to amplify TCRbeta CDR3 regions from genomic DNA. The original methods were these. The number of nucleated cells in each sample was estimated by amplification of reference gene primers within the assay. To quantify the absolute abundance of each unique TCRbeta CDR3 rearrangement, sequence reads were collapsed and filtered. For each sample, productive Simpson clonality was calculated as the square root of Simpson's diversity index across productive rearrangements. Sourced from immuneACCESS, this table was stored by TCRdb with only in-frame sequences that have V and J called. A share of the clones is absent; for the studies checked, an unresolved V gene accounts for under half, and the remainder has no known explanation. The D gene and trimming were derived from the DNA, and the V and J assignments and clone size from that table. The table for this sample lists about 480,000 clones; roughly 89% of them were counted only once. The leading ten clones occupy roughly 1% of the sample.

One collaborating source in Seattle enrolled patients during active infection and followed them longitudinally through the course of disease. Each collaborating institution followed its own protocols to collect whole blood in K2EDTA tubes. For TCRbeta analysis, collaborator samples were shipped as frozen whole blood, as isolated PBMCs, or as DNA extracted from either sample type. The CDR3 spans 15 residues, from the cysteine through the phenylalanine. Kept here is only the CDR3 DNA, which spans 45 bases and is read in frame from base 1. V is pared back by 10 bases and J by 7 bases, with 26 bases lying between the germline termini. Sequences MNHEY (CDR1) and SVGAGI (CDR2) are obtained from the germline V gene. As concerns this clone: What antigen it recognizes has not been identified. No much larger clone exists at a distance of one base, and base qualities are not known.

The origin of this receptor is a man younger than 35 with COVID-19, enrolled during active disease. The chain was built from TRBV6-5 and TRBJ2-7; 6 matching bases give a weak D call of TRBD1. Sequenced: peripheral blood. This receptor carries the CDR3 CATRLFRGLSSEQYF. Here is the DNA: TGTGCCACCCGCCTTTTCAGGGGATTATCATCGGAGCAGTACTTC.